This TCR beta chain emerged from a study of blood T cell repertoires in COVID-19. Germline CDR1 reads KGHSH; CDR2 reads LQKENI. Trimming left V 6 bases short and J 4 bases short, with 19 bases between. The CDR3 covers 15 residues. TCRdb's table, derived via immunoSEQ multiplex PCR, lists solely in-frame clones and lacks some. The data show about 220,000 clones, with 75% to 85% seen just once and about 2.4% held by the top ten. Sequenced sample: peripheral blood. The rearrangement links TRBV18 to TRBJ2-7; D possibly corresponds to TRBD2 (6 bases). The receptor's source is a woman aged 70-85 years with COVID-19, enrolled during active disease. The CDR3 DNA is TGTGCCAGCTCGCCCGGCAACCCGGAGGGTTACGAGCAGTACTTC. Protein: CASSPGNPEGYEQYF. The variable domain in full, completed from reference TRBV18 and TRBJ2-7, reads NAGVMQNPRHLVRRRGQEARLRCSPMKGHSHVYWYRQLPEEGLKFMVYLQKENIIDESGMPKERFSAEFPKEGPSILRIQQVVRGDSAAYFCASSPGNPEGYEQYFGPGTRLTVT.